The 31 T cell receptor beta chains below were found in one sample sequenced in a study of blood T cell repertoires in COVID-19. This table comes from immunoSEQ multiplex PCR, and its TCRdb copy is limited to in-frame clones, with some not included. The sample records about 230,000 clones, less than 85% being singletons. The material sequenced was peripheral blood. The receptors come from a woman aged 70-85 years with active or convalescent COVID-19.

The J gene is TRBJ1-1, the V gene TRBV30; 7 bases fit TRBD1. In germline, CDR1 is GTSNPN, CDR2 SVGIG (reference sequence). Trimming removed 8 bases from V and 7 bases from J; junction bases left unmatched: 13. CDR3 size: 13 residues. The CDR3, as DNA: TGTGCCGGATCCGCCGGGACAGCCGATGAAGCTTTCTTT. Encoded protein: CAGSAGTADEAFF.

A single count supports this clone. The V gene is TRBV19, the J gene TRBJ1-5, with D hard to call. This CDR3 is built from 15 residues. V lost 9 bases and J lost 3, with 18 bases in between. Germline V gives CDR1 LNHDA, CDR2 SQIVND (reference sequence). The CDR3 coding sequence is TGTGCCAGCACCACCCTGGGCAGGATCAATCAGCCCCAGCATTTT. Its translation: CASTTLGRINQPQHF.

CDR3 DNA: TGCAGCGTTCGGGCACTAGCGGGAGGATACAATGAGCAGTTCTTC. It encodes CSVRALAGGYNEQFF. This sequence joins TRBV29-1 and TRBJ2-1; TRBD2 agrees at 12 bases. V shed 5 bases and J 4 bases; nucleotides not matched to a gene: 6. This CDR3 has 15 residues. Germline CDR1 is SQVTM and CDR2 is ANQGSEA.

The gene calls are TRBV6-5 and TRBJ1-1, with D unresolved. This CDR3 contains 13 residues. Deletions cut 10 bases from V and 4 bases from J, with 16 bases between. The germline V gene encodes CDR1 MNHEY and CDR2 SVGAGI. The CDR3 sequence: CATRRERSTEAFF. The CDR3 DNA follows: TGTGCCACCCGCCGGGAGAGGAGCACTGAAGCTTTCTTT.

The chain joins TRBV6-4 to TRBJ2-2; 9 bases match TRBD1. CDR1 is MRHNA and CDR2 is SNTAGT in the germline V gene. Trimming took 6 bases from V and 3 from J; bases not matched to a gene: 2. CDR3 length: 14 amino acids. The CDR3 region has the DNA TGTGCCAGCAGCCGGGACAGGGACACCGGGGAGCTGTTTTTT. Translation: CASSRDRDTGELFF.

The chain has TRBV5-1 and TRBJ1-4; the match to TRBD1 covers 7 bases. Germline CDR1 SGHRS, CDR2 YFSETQ. CDR3 length equals 14 residues. V was pared by 2 bases and J by 5 bases, with 3 bases of the junction left unmatched. For the CDR3, the DNA is TGCGCCAGCAGCTTACAGGGGCTCAATGAAAAACTGTTTTTT. This codes for CASSLQGLNEKLFF.

The rearrangement links TRBV10-2 to TRBJ1-2; D might be TRBD1 (6 bases). The CDR3 is 16 residues long. Between the trimmed V and J ends, which lost 0 bases and 0 bases, there was a span of 11 bases. Germline assignment: CDR1 WSHSY and CDR2 SAAADI. CDR3 DNA: TGCGCCAGCAGTGAGTCGTACAGGGTCTCTAACTATGGCTACACCTTC. Translating it yields CASSESYRVSNYGYTF.

CDR3: CASSVQGAGNQPQHF. DNA of the CDR3: TGCGCCAGCAGCGTACAGGGGGCAGGCAATCAGCCCCAGCATTTT. The chain couples TRBV5-1 to TRBJ1-5, with TRBD1 matching 9 bases. The germline gives CDR1 SGHRS, CDR2 YFSETQ. This CDR3 has 15 residues. With V trimmed by 4 bases and J by 2 bases, 4 bases remained unmatched. The full variable domain, its missing parts supplied by reference TRBV5-1 and TRBJ1-5, is KAGVTQTPRYLIKTRGQQVTLSCSPISGHRSVSWYQQTPGQGLQFLFEYFSETQRNKGNFPGRFSGRQFSNSRSEMNVSTLELGDSALYLCASSVQGAGNQPQHFGDGTRLSIL.

The chain employs TRBV15 and TRBJ1-5; 9 nucleotides line up with TRBD1. The trim removed 1 base at V and 0 bases at J, leaving 10 bases unmatched. Per germline, CDR1 LNHNV and CDR2 YYDKDF (reference sequence). The CDR3 is 19 amino acids. CDR3 nucleotides: TGTGCCACCAGCAGAGGGGGGACAGGGAGCCGGTATAGCAATCAGCCCCAGCATTTT. This codes for CATSRGGTGSRYSNQPQHF.

This clone was seen a few times. The rearrangement links TRBV11-2 to TRBJ1-4; D gene ambiguous. The CDR3 is made up of 15 amino acids. V was cut by 4 bases and J by 3 bases, with 12 bases left in between. CDR1 is SGHAT, CDR2 FQNNGV, per germline. The CDR3 bases are TGTGCCAGCAGCTCGACGAGGGTAGCTAATGAAAAACTGTTTTTT. This sequence encodes CASSSTRVANEKLFF. Filled out from reference TRBV11-2 and TRBJ1-4, the complete variable domain reads EAGVAQSPRYKIIEKRQSVAFWCNPISGHATLYWYQQILGQGPKLLIQFQNNGVVDDSQLPKDRFSAERLKGVDSTLKIQPAKLEDSAVYLCASSSTRVANEKLFFGSGTQLSVL.

The V gene is TRBV6-2 or TRBV6-3, the J gene TRBJ2-3, with 10 nucleotides matching TRBD1. V shed 0 bases, J shed 0 bases, and the junction held 3 bases outside the gene matches. The CDR3 has 17 residues. Germline CDR1 MNHEY, CDR2 SVGEGT. CDR3: CASSYSGQGGSTDTQYF. The CDR3, as DNA: TGTGCCAGCAGTTACTCCGGACAGGGGGGGAGCACAGATACGCAGTATTTT.

The chain uses TRBV5-1 and TRBJ1-5, with a tentative D call TRBD1 (5 bases). From germline, CDR1 is SGHRS and CDR2 YFSETQ. Trimming shortened V by 6 bases and J by 3 bases, and 16 bases separated the two germline ends. CDR3 length: 15 amino acids. CDR3 sequence (DNA): TGCGCCAGCACCTTAGGTGGGGCTTACAATCAGCCCCAGCATTTT. Translating it yields CASTLGGAYNQPQHF.

The V and J genes are TRBV5-1 and TRBJ1-4; a weak D match, TRBD1 (5 bases). Germline V gene lookup returns CDR1 SGHRS and CDR2 YFSETQ. The CDR3 has 16 residues. The germline V and J ends were trimmed by 8 bases and 0 bases, with 17 bases remaining between them. The CDR3 loop is CASRQGSGATNEKLFF. The CDR3, as DNA: TGCGCCAGTCGGCAGGGTTCAGGCGCAACTAATGAAAAACTGTTTTTT.

The chain uses TRBV6-5 and TRBJ1-4, with a weak D call TRBD1 (5 bases). Trimming stripped 0 bases from V and 4 bases from J, with 9 bases between. The CDR3 has 15 amino acids. Germline V CDR1 and CDR2: MNHEY, SVGAGI. CDR3 residues: CASSYSHGGNEKLFF. CDR3 bases: TGTGCCAGCAGTTACTCCCACGGGGGTAATGAAAAACTGTTTTTT.

The chain has TRBV11-2 and TRBJ2-1; D unresolved. V lost 5 bases to trimming and J lost 12 bases, with 11 bases between them. The CDR3 is made up of 11 amino acids. The germline V gene has CDR1 SGHAT and CDR2 FQNNGV. CDR3 bases: TGTGCCAGCAGCACGGGTGTTGGGCAGTTCTTC. It translates to CASSTGVGQFF.

The chain employs TRBV7-8 and TRBJ2-2, with 8 bases that match TRBD1. Trimming took 5 bases from V and 6 from J; bases not matched to a gene: 5. The germline CDR1 and CDR2 sequences are SGHVS and FQNEAQ. The CDR3 is 14 amino acids. The CDR3 DNA follows: TGTGCCAGCAGCCGACAGGGGTTGTCCGGGGAGCTGTTTTTT. Its translation: CASSRQGLSGELFF. Supplemented by reference TRBV7-8 and TRBJ2-2, the full variable domain reads GAGVSQSPRYKVAKRGQDVALRCDPISGHVSLFWYQQALGQGPEFLTYFQNEAQLDKSGLPSDRFFAERPEGSVSTLKIQRTQQEDSAVYLCASSRQGLSGELFFGEGSRLTVL.

V and J are TRBV19 and TRBJ2-3; D possibly corresponds to TRBD2 (6 bases). Per the germline V gene, CDR1 is LNHDA and CDR2 is SQIVND (reference sequence). This CDR3 has 12 amino acids. Between the trimmed V and J ends, which lost 3 bases and 7 bases, there was a span of 8 bases. The CDR3, as DNA: TGTGCCAGTAGTATTCGGGGGAATACGCAGTATTTT. Translating it yields CASSIRGNTQYF.

This chain connects TRBV18 to TRBJ1-5; 8 nucleotides match TRBD1. The CDR3 is 14 residues long. Losses at the gene ends were 3 bases for V and 4 bases for J; bases not matched to a gene: 2. Germline V gene lookup returns CDR1 KGHSH and CDR2 LQKENI. CDR3 in amino acids: CASSPGQANQPQHF. In DNA form, the CDR3 reads TGTGCCAGCTCACCGGGACAGGCAAATCAGCCCCAGCATTTT.

This chain joins TRBV18 and TRBJ1-2, with D perhaps TRBD1 (5 bases). Trimming cost V 2 bases and J 0 bases, with 10 bases left between them. Germline CDR1 reads KGHSH; CDR2 reads LQKENI. This CDR3 is built from 15 residues. The CDR3 coding sequence is TGTGCCAGCTCACCAGCCAGGGAGGCTAACTATGGCTACACCTTC. Protein: CASSPAREANYGYTF.

The chain carries TRBV5-1 and TRBJ2-5; D unclear. V shed 1 base and J shed 5 bases, with 12 bases lying between them. Germline V CDR1 and CDR2: SGHRS, YFSETQ. The CDR3 spans 14 residues. The CDR3 bases are TGCGCCAGCAGCTTGAACAGTCCTGGGGAGACCCAGTACTTC. This gives the protein CASSLNSPGETQYF.

The chain links TRBV7-2 to TRBJ1-1; unclear D gene. The CDR3 loop spans 13 amino acids. Germline CDR1 SGHTA, CDR2 FQGNSA. V lost 0 bases and J 5 bases, leaving 7 bases between the germline ends. CDR3 coding DNA: TGTGCCAGCAGCTTAGCTTGGGAGACTGAAGCTTTCTTT. As protein: CASSLAWETEAFF.

DNA for the CDR3: TGTGCCAGCAGTGAAGTCGGAGGCTCAGCTGGCTACACCTTC. Encoded protein: CASSEVGGSAGYTF. The V and J genes are TRBV2 and TRBJ1-2; D gene uncertain. The CDR3 has 14 residues. The V end lost 1 base, the J end lost 7 bases, and 13 bases lay between the germline ends. The germline V gene encodes CDR1 SNHLY and CDR2 FYNNEI.

Only one count was recorded for this clone. This chain joins TRBV7-3 and TRBJ2-7, with D possibly matching TRBD2 (6 bases). Germline V gene data show CDR1 as SGHTA and CDR2 as FQGTGA. The CDR3 is 12 amino acids. Trimming cost V 5 bases and J 11 bases, with 16 bases left between them. The DNA of the CDR3 is TGTGCCAGCAGCAACCACCGCGGGGATAAGTACTTC. This translates into CASSNHRGDKYF.

This sequence joins TRBV20-1 and TRBJ2-1; weak D call: TRBD2 (6 bases). This CDR3 contains 13 residues. The V gene's germline CDR1 is DFQATT and CDR2 SNEGSKA (reference sequence). V gave up 3 bases and J gave up 5 bases, with 11 bases separating them. CDR3 DNA: TGCAGTGCTAGTCTCGGGGGTCACAATGAGCAGTTCTTC. Amino acid sequence: CSASLGGHNEQFF.

This sequence joins TRBV2 and TRBJ2-7, with D tentatively TRBD1 (6 bases). Germline CDR1 SNHLY, CDR2 FYNNEI. V dropped 6 bases and J dropped 5 bases, with 20 bases sitting between them. This CDR3 is 15 amino acids long. CDR3 DNA: TGTGCCAGCAGAAAACTTCAGGGGATCGGCCACGAGCAGTACTTC. Encoded protein: CASRKLQGIGHEQYF.

In nucleotides, the CDR3 is TGTGCCAGTAGTAGGTCCAGGGAAGGGCCCCAGCATTTT. Its protein is CASSRSREGPQHF. V usage is TRBV19 and J usage is TRBJ1-5; possible D gene TRBD1, 5 bases. Germline-derived CDR1 and CDR2 are LNHDA and SQIVND (reference sequence). This CDR3 has 13 amino acids. Between the trimmed V and J ends, which lost 4 bases and 9 bases, there was a span of 13 bases.

The chain employs TRBV18 and TRBJ1-4; a weak D match, TRBD1 (5 bases). Looked up from germline, CDR1 is KGHSH and CDR2 is LQKENI. This CDR3 spans 15 amino acids. V gave up 5 bases and J gave up 5 bases, with 15 bases separating them. The CDR3 protein is CASSINRDSNEKLFF. As DNA, the CDR3 is TGTGCCAGCTCAATCAACCGGGACTCCAATGAAAAACTGTTTTTT.

Notes on this clone: The sample has other DNA sequences that encode this CDR3 too. The chain couples TRBV3-1 (or the pseudogene TRBV3-2) to TRBJ2-1, with a possible D match to TRBD1 (5 bases). The V and J ends lost 1 base and 10 bases respectively, with 5 bases between them. This CDR3 is 11 amino acids long. Germline-derived CDR1 and CDR2 are LGHDT and YNNKEL (reference sequence). CDR3 DNA: TGTGCCAGCAGCCAAGGGGGCGAGCAGTTCTTC. This codes for CASSQGGEQFF.

This chain connects TRBV6-2 or TRBV6-3 to TRBJ1-2; 10 bases agree with TRBD1. J gave up 6 bases and V 0 bases, and 16 bases lay outside the gene matches. The CDR3 sequence is 19 residues long. From germline, CDR1 is MNHEY and CDR2 SVGEGT. The CDR3 DNA reads as TGTGCCAGCAGTTACTCGATCGAGGGACAGGGGAAAGTCTCTAATGGCTACACCTTC. It yields the protein CASSYSIEGQGKVSNGYTF.

The genes are TRBV29-1 and TRBJ2-1; 7 bases map to TRBD2. Germline V gene lookup returns CDR1 SQVTM and CDR2 ANQGSEA. With 8 bases clipped from V and 3 bases from J, the junction kept 7 bases outside the gene matches. This CDR3 has 13 residues. The CDR3 here is CSLLADYYNEQFF. DNA of the CDR3: TGCAGCCTCCTAGCGGACTACTACAATGAGCAGTTCTTC.

The chain couples TRBV10-2 to TRBJ2-7, with D possibly TRBD2 on 6 matching bases. CDR1 WSHSY and CDR2 SAAADI come from the germline V gene. Trimming cost V 5 bases and J 3 bases, with 11 bases left between them. The CDR3 covers 13 residues. The CDR3 coding sequence is TGCGCCAGCAGTTTTTCGACTAGCTACGAGCAGTACTTC. This codes for CASSFSTSYEQYF.